This is a list of T cell receptor beta chains from one sample in a study of CD8+CD57+ T cells in acquired aplastic anemia. One entry per CDR3 protein results from TCRdb running MiXCR on the reads. This sample has around 430,000 distinct CDR3 sequences, with around a third found just once. Source material: sorted CD4+, CD8+, or CD8+CD57+ T cells (not recorded which) from PBMCs. Receptor source: a human donor with aplastic anemia. CDR3s include the opening cysteine and the closing phenylalanine or tryptophan. Each record gives: clone size, J gene, V gene, D gene, CDR3 DNA, CDR3 protein. D genes are given only for firm matches. Clone size is stated in some rows and not others, as once, few, many or a class when expanded.

.,TRBJ1-3,TRBV10-3,.,TGTGCCATCAGTGACCAACCGGCAGCTAACTATGGCTACACCATATATTTT,CAISDQPAANYGYTIYF
once,TRBJ1-3,TRBV15,.,TGTGCCACCAGCAGAGATTTAGCGTCCGTGAGCTCTGGAAACACCATATATTTT,CATSRDLASVSSGNTIYF
.,TRBJ2-1,TRBV27,TRBD2,TGTGCCAGCAGTTTACTAGTCCTAGCGGGTCCTACAAGGGAGCAGTTCTTC,CASSLLVLAGPTREQFF
many,TRBJ1-2,TRBV4-1,.,TGCGCCAGCAGCCAAGGGACAGCCGGCTACACCTTC,CASSQGTAGYTF
.,TRBJ1-6,TRBV6-2/TRBV6-3,.,TGTGCCAGCAGTTACTCGATCTTCAGGGGCGGGCTTGGTTCACCCCTCCACTTT,CASSYSIFRGGLGSPLHF
few,TRBJ1-1,TRBV20-1,.,TGCAGTGCTGGTCTGCGGGGGCTTGGGAACACTGAAGCTTTCTTT,CSAGLRGLGNTEAFF
many,TRBJ2-1,TRBV24-1,TRBD2,TGTGCCACCAGTGATTTTCCGGGAGGTCCGGATGAGCAGTTCTTC,CATSDFPGGPDEQFF
few,TRBJ2-2,TRBV9,TRBD1,TGTGCCTCGATACAAGGGACAGACTCCACCGGGGAGCTGTTTTTT,CASIQGTDSTGELFF
.,TRBJ2-2,TRBV15,TRBD1,TGTGCCACCAGCAGAGGCGGACAGGGGGCGGGCACCGGGGAGCTGTTTTTT,CATSRGGQGAGTGELFF
few,TRBJ2-7,TRBV30,.,TGTGCCTGGAGTGGGCTAAGCTCCTACGAGCAGTACTTC,CAWSGLSSYEQYF
many,TRBJ2-6,TRBV19,.,TGTGCCAGTAGTATTTCATTCGCTACCGGGGCCAACGTCCTGACTTTC,CASSISFATGANVLTF
.,TRBJ2-1,TRBV20-1,TRBD2,TGCAGTGCTAGTGCTAGCGGTTACAATGAGCAGTTCTTC,CSASASGYNEQFF
.,TRBJ1-6,TRBV2,.,TGTGCCAGCAACCCAGGGACTCCACCCCTCCACTTT,CASNPGTPPLHF
many,TRBJ1-1,TRBV7-2,.,TGTGCCAGCAGCCAGGTTATCCTCAATGAAGCTTTCTTT,CASSQVILNEAFF
few,TRBJ1-2,TRBV30,.,TGTGCCTGGAACTTTCCCGGTAGGGATGGCTACACCTTC,CAWNFPGRDGYTF
.,TRBJ2-3,TRBV19,TRBD1,TGTGCCAGCAGTAGAGACAGGGAAGATACGCAGTATTTT,CASSRDREDTQYF
many,TRBJ2-7,TRBV12-3/TRBV12-4,.,TGTGCCAGCAGCCAAGGACAGGCGGGGATCGAGCAGTACTTC,CASSQGQAGIEQYF
.,TRBJ2-1,TRBV7-3,TRBD1,TGTGCCAGCAGCGTGACAGGGAAATATGAGCAGTTCTTC,CASSVTGKYEQFF
few,TRBJ1-3,TRBV7-8,.,TGTGCCAGCAGCCCAAGGGATGTTAGGGGCACCATATATTTT,CASSPRDVRGTIYF